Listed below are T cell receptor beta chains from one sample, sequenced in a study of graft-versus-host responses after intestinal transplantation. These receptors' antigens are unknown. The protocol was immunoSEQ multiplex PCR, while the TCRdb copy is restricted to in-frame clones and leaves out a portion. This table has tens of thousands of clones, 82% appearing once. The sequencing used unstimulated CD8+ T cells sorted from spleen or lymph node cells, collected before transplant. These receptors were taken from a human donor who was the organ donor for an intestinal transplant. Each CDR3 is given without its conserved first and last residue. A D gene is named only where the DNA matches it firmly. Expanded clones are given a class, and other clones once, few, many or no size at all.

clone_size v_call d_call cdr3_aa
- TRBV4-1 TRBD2 ASSQGLAGAYEQY
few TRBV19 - ASSISGGNTEAF
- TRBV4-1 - ASSQAGYNEQF
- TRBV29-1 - SVEESGQNTGELF
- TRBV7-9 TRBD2 ASPGGRNTGELF
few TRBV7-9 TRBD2 ASSWTSGQETQY
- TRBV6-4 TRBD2 ASSHGGGSSYNEQF
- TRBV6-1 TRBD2 ASSGLAGGADTQY
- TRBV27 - ASSLGGGDTEAF
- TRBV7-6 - ASSLQGNQPQH
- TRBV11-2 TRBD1 ASSLGTGGALYEQY
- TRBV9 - ASSITNTGELF
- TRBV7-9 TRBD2 ASSLYSGTSDKNIQY
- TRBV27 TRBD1 ASSWDRVTGELF
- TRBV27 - ASSLYSSYEQY
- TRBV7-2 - AGSPPDYEQY
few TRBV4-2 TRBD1 ASSQEAGGGGDGYT
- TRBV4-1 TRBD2 ASSLSPSGGADEQY
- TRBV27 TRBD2 ASSLGTSYNEQF
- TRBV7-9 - ASSLDRSHEQY
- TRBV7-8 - ASSTPYNEQF
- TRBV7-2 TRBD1 ASSLVTGAYQETQY